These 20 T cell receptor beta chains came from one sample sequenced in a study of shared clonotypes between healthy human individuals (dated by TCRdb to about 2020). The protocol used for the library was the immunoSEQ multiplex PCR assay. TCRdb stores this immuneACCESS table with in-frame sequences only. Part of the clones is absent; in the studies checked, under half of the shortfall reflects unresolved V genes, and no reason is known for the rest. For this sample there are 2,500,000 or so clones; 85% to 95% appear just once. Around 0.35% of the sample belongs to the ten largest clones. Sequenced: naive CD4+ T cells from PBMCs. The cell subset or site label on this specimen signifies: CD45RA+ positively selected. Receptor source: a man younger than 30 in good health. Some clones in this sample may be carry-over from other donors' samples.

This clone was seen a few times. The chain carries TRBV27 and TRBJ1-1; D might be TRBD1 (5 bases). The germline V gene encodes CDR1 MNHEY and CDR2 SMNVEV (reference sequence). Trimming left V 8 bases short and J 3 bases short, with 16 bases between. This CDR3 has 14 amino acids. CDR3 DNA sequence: TGTGCCAGCGGGGCTAGGGAAGGTCACACTGAAGCTTTCTTT. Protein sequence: CASGAREGHTEAFF.

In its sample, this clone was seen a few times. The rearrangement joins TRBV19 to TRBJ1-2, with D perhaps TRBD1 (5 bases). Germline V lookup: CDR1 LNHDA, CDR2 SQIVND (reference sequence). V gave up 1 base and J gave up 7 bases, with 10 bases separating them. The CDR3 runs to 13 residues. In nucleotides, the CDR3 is TGTGCCAGTAGTATAGGTGGGACTCGTGGCTACACCTTC. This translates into CASSIGGTRGYTF.

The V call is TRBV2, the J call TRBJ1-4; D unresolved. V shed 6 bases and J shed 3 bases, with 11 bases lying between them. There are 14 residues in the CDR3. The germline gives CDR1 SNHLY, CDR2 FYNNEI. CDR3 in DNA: TGTGCCAGCAGAGGTAACTTTCCTAATGAAAAACTGTTTTTT. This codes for CASRGNFPNEKLFF. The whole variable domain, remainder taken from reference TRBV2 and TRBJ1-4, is EPEVTQTPSHQVTQMGQEVILRCVPISNHLYFYWYRQILGQKVEFLVSFYNNEISEKSEIFDDQFSVERPDGSNFTLKIRSTKLEDSAMYFCASRGNFPNEKLFFGSGTQLSVL.

The chain's CDR3 is CASSVRHSSGANVLTF. CDR3 in DNA: TGTGCCAGCAGCGTTCGACACAGCTCTGGGGCCAACGTCCTGACTTTC. The chain links TRBV9 to TRBJ2-6, with D uncertain. This CDR3 is built from 16 residues. Trimming removed 2 bases from V and 0 bases from J, with 9 bases in between. Germline CDR1 and CDR2: SGDLS and YYNGEE. Complete variable domain (other parts from reference TRBV9 and TRBJ2-6): DSGVTQTPKHLITATGQRVTLRCSPRSGDLSVYWYQQSLDQGLQFLIQYYNGEERAKGNILERFSAQQFPDLHSELNLSSLELGDSALYFCASSVRHSSGANVLTFGAGSRLTVL.

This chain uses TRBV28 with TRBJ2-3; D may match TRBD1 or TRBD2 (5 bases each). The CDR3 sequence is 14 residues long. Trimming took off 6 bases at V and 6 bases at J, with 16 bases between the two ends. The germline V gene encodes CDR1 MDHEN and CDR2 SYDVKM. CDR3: CASRPPGPRDTQYF. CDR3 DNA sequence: TGTGCCAGCAGACCCCCGGGGCCCAGGGATACGCAGTATTTT.

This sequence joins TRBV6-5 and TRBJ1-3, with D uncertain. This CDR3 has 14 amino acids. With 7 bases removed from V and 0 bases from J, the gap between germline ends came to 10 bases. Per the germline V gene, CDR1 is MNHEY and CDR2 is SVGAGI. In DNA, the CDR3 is TGTGCCAGCACCTCAGTGAGCTCTGGAAACACCATATATTTT. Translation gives CASTSVSSGNTIYF.

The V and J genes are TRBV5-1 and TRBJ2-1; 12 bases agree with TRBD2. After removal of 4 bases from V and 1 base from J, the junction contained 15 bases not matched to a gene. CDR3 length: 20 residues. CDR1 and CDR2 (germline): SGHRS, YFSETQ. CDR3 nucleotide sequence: TGCGCCAGCAGCCTTCGGGGACTAGCGGGTTCAGTTATTTCCTACAATGAGCAGTTCTTC. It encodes CASSLRGLAGSVISYNEQFF.

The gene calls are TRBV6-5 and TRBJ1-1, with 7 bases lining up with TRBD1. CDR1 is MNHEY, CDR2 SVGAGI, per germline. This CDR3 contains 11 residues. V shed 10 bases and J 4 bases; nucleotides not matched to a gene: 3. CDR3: CATRGATEAFF. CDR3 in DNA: TGTGCCACCAGGGGGGCCACTGAAGCTTTCTTT.

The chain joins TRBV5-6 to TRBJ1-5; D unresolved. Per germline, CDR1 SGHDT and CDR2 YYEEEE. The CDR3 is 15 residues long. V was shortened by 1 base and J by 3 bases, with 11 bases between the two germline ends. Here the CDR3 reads CASSLQQLNNQPQHF. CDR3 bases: TGTGCCAGCAGCTTGCAACAGCTGAACAATCAGCCCCAGCATTTT.

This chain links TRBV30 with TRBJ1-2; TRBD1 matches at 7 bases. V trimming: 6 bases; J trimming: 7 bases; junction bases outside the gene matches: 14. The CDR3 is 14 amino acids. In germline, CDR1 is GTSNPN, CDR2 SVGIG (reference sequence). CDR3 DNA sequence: TGTGCCTGTCCCGACGGAGGGGGCTATGGTGGCTACACCTTC. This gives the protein CACPDGGGYGGYTF.

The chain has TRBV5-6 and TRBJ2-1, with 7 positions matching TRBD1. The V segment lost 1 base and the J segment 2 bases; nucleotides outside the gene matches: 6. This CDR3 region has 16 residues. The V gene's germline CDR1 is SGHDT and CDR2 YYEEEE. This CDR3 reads CASSLFGTETYNEQFF. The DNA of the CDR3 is TGTGCCAGCAGCTTGTTTGGGACAGAGACCTACAATGAGCAGTTCTTC.

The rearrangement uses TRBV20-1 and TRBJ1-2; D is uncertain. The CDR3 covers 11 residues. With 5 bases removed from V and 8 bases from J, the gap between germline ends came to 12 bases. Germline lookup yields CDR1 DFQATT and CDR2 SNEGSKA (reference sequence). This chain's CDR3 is CSAVAVFGYTF. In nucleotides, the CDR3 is TGCAGTGCTGTTGCAGTCTTCGGCTACACCTTC.

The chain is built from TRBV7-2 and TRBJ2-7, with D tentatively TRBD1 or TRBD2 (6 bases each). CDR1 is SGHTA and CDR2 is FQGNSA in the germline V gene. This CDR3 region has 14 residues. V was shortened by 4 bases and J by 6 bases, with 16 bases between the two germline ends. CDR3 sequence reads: CASSWLVGGREQYF. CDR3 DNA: TGTGCCAGCAGCTGGCTGGTTGGGGGGCGCGAGCAGTACTTC.

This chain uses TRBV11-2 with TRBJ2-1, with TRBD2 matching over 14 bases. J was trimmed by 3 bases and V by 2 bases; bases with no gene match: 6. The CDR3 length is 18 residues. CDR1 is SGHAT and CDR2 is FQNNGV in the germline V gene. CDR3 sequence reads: CASSLSVGLAGDYNEQFF. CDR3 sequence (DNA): TGTGCCAGCAGCTTATCTGTGGGACTAGCGGGAGACTACAATGAGCAGTTCTTC.

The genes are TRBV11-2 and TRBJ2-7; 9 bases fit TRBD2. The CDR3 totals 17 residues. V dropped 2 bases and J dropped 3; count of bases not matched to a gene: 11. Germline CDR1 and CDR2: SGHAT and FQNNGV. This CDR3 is CASSLLSTSGSYYEQYF. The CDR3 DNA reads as TGTGCCAGCAGCTTATTGTCGACTAGCGGTTCCTACTACGAGCAGTACTTC.

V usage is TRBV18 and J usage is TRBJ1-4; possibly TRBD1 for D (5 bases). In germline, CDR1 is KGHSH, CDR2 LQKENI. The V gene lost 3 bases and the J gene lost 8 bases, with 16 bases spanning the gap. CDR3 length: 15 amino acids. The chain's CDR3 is CASSPMSQGGEKLFF. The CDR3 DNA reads TGTGCCAGCTCACCCATGTCCCAGGGAGGAGAAAAACTGTTTTTT.

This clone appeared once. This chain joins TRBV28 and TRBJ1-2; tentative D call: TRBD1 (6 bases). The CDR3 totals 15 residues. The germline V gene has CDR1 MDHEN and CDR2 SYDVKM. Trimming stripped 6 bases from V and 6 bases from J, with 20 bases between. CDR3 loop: CASSLRDRPMNGYTF. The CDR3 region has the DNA TGTGCCAGCAGCCTGAGAGACAGGCCCATGAATGGCTACACCTTC.

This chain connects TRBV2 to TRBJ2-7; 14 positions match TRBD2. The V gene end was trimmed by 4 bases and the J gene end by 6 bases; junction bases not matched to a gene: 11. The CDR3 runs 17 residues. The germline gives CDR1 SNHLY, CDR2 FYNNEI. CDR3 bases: TGTGCCAGCAGTGGACTAGCGGGAGGGCCAGGTGAGGTCGAGCAGTACTTC. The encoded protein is CASSGLAGGPGEVEQYF. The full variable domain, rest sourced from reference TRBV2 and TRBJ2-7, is EPEVTQTPSHQVTQMGQEVILRCVPISNHLYFYWYRQILGQKVEFLVSFYNNEISEKSEIFDDQFSVERPDGSNFTLKIRSTKLEDSAMYFCASSGLAGGPGEVEQYFGPGTRLTVT.

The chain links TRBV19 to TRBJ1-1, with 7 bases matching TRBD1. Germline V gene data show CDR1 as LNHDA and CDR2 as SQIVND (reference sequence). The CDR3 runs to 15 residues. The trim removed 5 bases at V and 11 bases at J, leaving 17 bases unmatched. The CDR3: CASSPTGTAGSVAFF. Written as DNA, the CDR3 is TGTGCCAGTAGTCCCACCGGGACAGCGGGATCGGTGGCTTTCTTT. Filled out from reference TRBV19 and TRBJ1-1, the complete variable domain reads DGGITQSPKYLFRKEGQNVTLSCEQNLNHDAMYWYRQDPGQGLRLIYYSQIVNDFQKGDIAEGYSVSREKKESFPLTVTSAQKNPTAFYLCASSPTGTAGSVAFFGQGTRLTVV.

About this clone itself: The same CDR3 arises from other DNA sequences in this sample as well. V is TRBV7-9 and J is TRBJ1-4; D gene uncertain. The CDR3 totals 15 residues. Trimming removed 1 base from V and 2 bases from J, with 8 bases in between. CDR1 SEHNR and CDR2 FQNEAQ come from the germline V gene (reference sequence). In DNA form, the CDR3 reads TGTGCCAGCAGCTTAGTTGGCAGTACTAATGAAAAACTGTTTTTT. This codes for CASSLVGSTNEKLFF.